Listed below are T cell receptor beta chains from one sample, sequenced in a study of a mutant IDH1 vaccine in newly diagnosed glioma. Repertoires were generated with immunoSEQ multiplex PCR, while TCRdb's copy carries only in-frame clones and drops some. Here the sample spans tens of thousands of clones, 79% being singletons. These receptors have no identified antigens. This material consisted of PBMCs, taken from a glioma patient whose treatment included an IDH1 peptide vaccine. The receptors here all came from a man aged 35-49 years with glioma. Some clones in this sample may be carry-over from other donors' samples. CDR3s include the opening cysteine and the closing phenylalanine or tryptophan. A D gene is named only where the DNA matches it firmly. Some rows have no size entry. The others give once, few or many, or a class for an expanded clone.

TRBV4-2,NA,TRBJ2-3,TRBD2,15,CASSHYSGGTDTQYF,TGTGCCAGCAGCCACTATAGCGGGGGCACAGATACGCAGTATTTT
TRBV27,NA,TRBJ1-3,TRBD1,16,CASSPRGTASGNTIYF,TGTGCCAGCAGTCCTCGGGGGACAGCCTCTGGAAACACCATATATTTT
TRBV18,NA,TRBJ1-1,NA,14,CASSPSTGNTEAFF,TGTGCCAGCTCACCCTCGACAGGGAACACTGAAGCTTTCTTT
TRBV7-9,NA,TRBJ1-6,NA,15,CASSLVEGPNSPLHF,TGTGCCAGCAGCTTAGTGGAAGGGCCTAATTCACCCCTCCACTTT
TRBV11-2,NA,TRBJ1-2,NA,14,CASSARSGYYGYTF,TGTGCCAGCAGCGCCCGCAGCGGATACTATGGCTACACCTTC
TRBV10-2,NA,TRBJ1-6,NA,15,CASSQKGQHNSPLHF,TGCGCCAGCAGCCAAAAGGGTCAGCATAATTCACCCCTCCACTTT
TRBV6-6,large,TRBJ1-1,NA,13,CASSYRGGTEAFF,TGTGCCAGCAGTTACAGGGGAGGCACTGAAGCTTTCTTT
TRBV2,once,TRBJ1-4,TRBD1,14,CASSNTGEGEKLFF,TGTGCCAGCAGTAATACAGGGGAAGGTGAAAAACTGTTTTTT
TRBV6-5,NA,TRBJ2-7,TRBD1,14,CASSYPTGVGEQYF,TGTGCCAGCAGTTACCCGACAGGGGTGGGTGAGCAGTACTTC
TRBV7-2,NA,TRBJ2-1,TRBD1,16,CASSLIPGGSYNEQFF,TGTGCCAGCAGCTTAATCCCAGGGGGCTCCTACAATGAGCAGTTCTTC
TRBV4-1,few,TRBJ2-5,NA,13,CASSQVGEETQYF,TGCGCCAGCAGCCAAGTTGGGGAAGAGACCCAGTACTTC
TRBV28,few,TRBJ2-7,TRBD1,15,CASSSPGQQSYEQYF,TGTGCCAGCAGTTCACCGGGACAGCAATCCTACGAGCAGTACTTC
TRBV11-2,NA,TRBJ1-2,NA,12,CASSPGRNGYTF,TGTGCCAGCAGCCCGGGACGGAATGGCTACACCTTC
TRBV14,few,TRBJ2-5,NA,11,CASRRAGAQYF,TGTGCCAGCAGAAGGGCAGGGGCCCAGTACTTC
TRBV6-5,few,TRBJ1-6,NA,13,CASAVTVNSPLHF,TGTGCCAGTGCAGTGACAGTGAATTCACCCCTCCACTTT